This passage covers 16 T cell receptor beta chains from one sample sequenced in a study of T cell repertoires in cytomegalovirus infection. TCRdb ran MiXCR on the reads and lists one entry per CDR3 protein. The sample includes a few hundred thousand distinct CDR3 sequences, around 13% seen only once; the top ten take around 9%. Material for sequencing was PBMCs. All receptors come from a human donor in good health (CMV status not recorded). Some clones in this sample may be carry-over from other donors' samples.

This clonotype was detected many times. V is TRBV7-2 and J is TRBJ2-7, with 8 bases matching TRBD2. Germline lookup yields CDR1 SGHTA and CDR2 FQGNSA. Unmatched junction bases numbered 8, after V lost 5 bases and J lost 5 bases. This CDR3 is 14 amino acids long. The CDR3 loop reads CASSTKSGGHEQYF. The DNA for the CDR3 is TGTGCCAGCAGCACAAAATCGGGGGGGCACGAGCAGTACTTC.

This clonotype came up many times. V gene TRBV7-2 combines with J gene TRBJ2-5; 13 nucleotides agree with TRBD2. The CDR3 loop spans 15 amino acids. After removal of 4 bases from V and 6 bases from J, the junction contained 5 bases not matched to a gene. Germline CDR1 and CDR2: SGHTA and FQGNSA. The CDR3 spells CASSSGTSGAQTQYF. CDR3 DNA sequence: TGTGCCAGCAGCTCTGGGACTAGCGGGGCCCAGACCCAGTACTTC.

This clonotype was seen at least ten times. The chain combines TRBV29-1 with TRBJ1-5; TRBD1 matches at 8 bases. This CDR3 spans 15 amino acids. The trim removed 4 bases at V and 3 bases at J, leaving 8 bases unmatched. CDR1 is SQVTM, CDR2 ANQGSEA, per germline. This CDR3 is CSVGFGQGNNQPQHF. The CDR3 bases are TGCAGCGTTGGATTCGGACAGGGCAACAATCAGCCCCAGCATTTT.

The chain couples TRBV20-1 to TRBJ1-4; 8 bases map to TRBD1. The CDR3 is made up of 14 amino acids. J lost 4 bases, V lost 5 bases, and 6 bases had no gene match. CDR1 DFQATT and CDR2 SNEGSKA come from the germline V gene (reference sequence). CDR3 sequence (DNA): TGCAGTGCTCCGACAGGGGCCCTTAATGAAAAACTGTTTTTT. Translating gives CSAPTGALNEKLFF.

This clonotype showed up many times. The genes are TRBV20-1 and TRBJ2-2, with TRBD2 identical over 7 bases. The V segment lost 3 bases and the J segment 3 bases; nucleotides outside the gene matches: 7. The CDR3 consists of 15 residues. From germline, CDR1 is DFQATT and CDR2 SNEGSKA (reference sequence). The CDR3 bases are TGCAGTGCTAGGGGAGGGGCCCTATACACCGGGGAGCTGTTTTTT. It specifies CSARGGALYTGELFF.

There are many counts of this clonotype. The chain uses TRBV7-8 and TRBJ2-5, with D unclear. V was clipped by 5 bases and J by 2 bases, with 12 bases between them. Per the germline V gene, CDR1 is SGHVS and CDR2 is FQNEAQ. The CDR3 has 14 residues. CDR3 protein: CASSPRHGQETQYF. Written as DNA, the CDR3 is TGTGCCAGCAGCCCTAGACACGGACAAGAGACCCAGTACTTC. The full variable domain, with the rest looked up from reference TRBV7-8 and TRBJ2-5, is GAGVSQSPRYKVAKRGQDVALRCDPISGHVSLFWYQQALGQGPEFLTYFQNEAQLDKSGLPSDRFFAERPEGSVSTLKIQRTQQEDSAVYLCASSPRHGQETQYFGPGTRLLVL.

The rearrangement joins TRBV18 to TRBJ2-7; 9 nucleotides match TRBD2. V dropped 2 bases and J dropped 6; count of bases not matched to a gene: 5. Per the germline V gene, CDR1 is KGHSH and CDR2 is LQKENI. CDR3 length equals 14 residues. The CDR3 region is CASSPSLAGFEQYF. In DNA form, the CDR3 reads TGTGCCAGCTCACCAAGCCTAGCGGGGTTCGAGCAGTACTTC. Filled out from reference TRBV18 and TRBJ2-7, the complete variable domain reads NAGVMQNPRHLVRRRGQEARLRCSPMKGHSHVYWYRQLPEEGLKFMVYLQKENIIDESGMPKERFSAEFPKEGPSILRIQQVVRGDSAAYFCASSPSLAGFEQYFGPGTRLTVT.

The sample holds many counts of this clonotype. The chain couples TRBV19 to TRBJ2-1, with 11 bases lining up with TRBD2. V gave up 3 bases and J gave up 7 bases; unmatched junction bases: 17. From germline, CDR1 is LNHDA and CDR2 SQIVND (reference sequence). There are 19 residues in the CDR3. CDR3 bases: TGTGCCAGTAGTATTTTTTGGGCCCAGGCTAGCGGGGGGTGGAATGAGCAGTTCTTC. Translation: CASSIFWAQASGGWNEQFF.

DNA for the CDR3: TGTGCCATCAGTGATAAGGCAGGCTACACCTTC. Amino acid sequence: CAISDKAGYTF. The chain uses TRBV10-3 and TRBJ1-2, with unresolved D. Looked up from germline, CDR1 is ENHRY and CDR2 is SYGVKD. V was clipped by 3 bases and J by 8 bases, with 7 bases between them. There are 11 residues in the CDR3.

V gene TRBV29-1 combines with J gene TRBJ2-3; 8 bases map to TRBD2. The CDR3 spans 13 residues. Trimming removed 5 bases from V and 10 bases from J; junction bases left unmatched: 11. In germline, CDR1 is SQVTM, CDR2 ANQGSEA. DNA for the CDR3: TGCAGCGTTCGCGCGGGGGGTCTCGGATCGCAGTATTTT. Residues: CSVRAGGLGSQYF.

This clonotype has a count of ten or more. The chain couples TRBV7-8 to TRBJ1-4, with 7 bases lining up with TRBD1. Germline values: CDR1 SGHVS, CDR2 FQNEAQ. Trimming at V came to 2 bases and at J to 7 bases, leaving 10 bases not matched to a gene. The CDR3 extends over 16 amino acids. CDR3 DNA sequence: TGTGCCAGCAGCTTAAGGGCCAGGGGGATGGGTGAAAAACTGTTTTTT. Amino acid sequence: CASSLRARGMGEKLFF.

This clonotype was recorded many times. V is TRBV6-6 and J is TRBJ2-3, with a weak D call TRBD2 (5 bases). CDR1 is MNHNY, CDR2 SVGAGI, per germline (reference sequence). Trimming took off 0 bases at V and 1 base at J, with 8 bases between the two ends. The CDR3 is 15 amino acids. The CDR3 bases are TGTGCCAGCAGTTACTCAAAGGAGGGCACAGATACGCAGTATTTT. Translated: CASSYSKEGTDTQYF.

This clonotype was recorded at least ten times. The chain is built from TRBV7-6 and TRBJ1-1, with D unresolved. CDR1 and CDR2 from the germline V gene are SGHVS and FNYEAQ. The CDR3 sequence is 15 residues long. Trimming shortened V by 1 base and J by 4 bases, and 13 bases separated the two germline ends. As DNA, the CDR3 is TGTGCCAGCAGCTTAGGTTGGAAGGGATCCACTGAAGCTTTCTTT. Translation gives CASSLGWKGSTEAFF.

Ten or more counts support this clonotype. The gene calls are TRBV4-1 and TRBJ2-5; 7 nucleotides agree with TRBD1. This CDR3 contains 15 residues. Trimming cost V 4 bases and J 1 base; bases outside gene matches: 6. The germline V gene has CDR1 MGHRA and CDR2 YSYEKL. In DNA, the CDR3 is TGCGCCAGCAGCCTCGGACAGGAGATCCAAGAGACCCAGTACTTC. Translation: CASSLGQEIQETQYF.

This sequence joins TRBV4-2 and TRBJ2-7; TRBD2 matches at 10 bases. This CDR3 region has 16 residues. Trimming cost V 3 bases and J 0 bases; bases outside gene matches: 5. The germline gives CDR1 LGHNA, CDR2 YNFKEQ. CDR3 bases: TGTGCCAGCAGCCAGAATAGCGGGGGGCCCTCCTACGAGCAGTACTTC. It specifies CASSQNSGGPSYEQYF.

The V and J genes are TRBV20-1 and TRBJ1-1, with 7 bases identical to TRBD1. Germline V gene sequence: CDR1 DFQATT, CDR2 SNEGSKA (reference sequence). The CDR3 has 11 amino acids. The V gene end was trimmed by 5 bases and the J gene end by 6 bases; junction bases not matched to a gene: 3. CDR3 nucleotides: TGCAGTGCTCGACAGGGAGCTGAAGCTTTCTTT. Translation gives CSARQGAEAFF.